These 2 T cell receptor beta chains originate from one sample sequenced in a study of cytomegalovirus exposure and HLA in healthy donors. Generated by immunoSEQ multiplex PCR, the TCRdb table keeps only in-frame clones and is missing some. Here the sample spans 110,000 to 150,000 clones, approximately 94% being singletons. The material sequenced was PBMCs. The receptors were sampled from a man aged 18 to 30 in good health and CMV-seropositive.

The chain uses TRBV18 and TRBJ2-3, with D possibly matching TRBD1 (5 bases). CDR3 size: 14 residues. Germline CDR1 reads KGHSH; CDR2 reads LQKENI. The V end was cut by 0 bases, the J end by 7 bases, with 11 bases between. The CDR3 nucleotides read TGTGCCAGCTCACCACCGGTAGGGGCTAATACGCAGTATTTT. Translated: CASSPPVGANTQYF.

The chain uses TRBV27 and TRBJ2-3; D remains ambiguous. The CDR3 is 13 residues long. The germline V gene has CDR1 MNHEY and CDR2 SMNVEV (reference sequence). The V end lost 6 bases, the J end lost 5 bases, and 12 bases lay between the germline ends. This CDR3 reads CASRSSGQDTQYF. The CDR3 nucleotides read TGTGCCAGCAGGTCATCTGGCCAAGATACGCAGTATTTT.